Below are 27 T cell receptor beta chains sequenced from a single sample in a study of blood T cell repertoires in COVID-19. The repertoire was sequenced with immunoSEQ multiplex PCR; TCRdb's copy has only in-frame clones and lacks some. The sample has 200,000 or so clones; roughly four fifths are singletons. What was sequenced was peripheral blood. The origin of the receptors is a woman under 40 who had recovered from COVID-19.

The chain combines TRBV28 with TRBJ1-6; no clear D gene. CDR1 and CDR2 from the germline V gene are MDHEN and SYDVKM. With 4 bases removed from V and 1 base from J, the gap between germline ends came to 5 bases. The CDR3 totals 14 residues. The CDR3 spells CASSSGSYNSPLHF. In DNA, the CDR3 is TGTGCCAGCAGTTCGGGGTCCTATAATTCACCCCTCCACTTT.

The V call is TRBV5-1, the J call TRBJ1-1; possible D gene TRBD1, 6 bases. The CDR3 loop spans 14 amino acids. V dropped 6 bases and J dropped 8 bases, with 20 bases sitting between them. The V gene's germline CDR1 is SGHRS and CDR2 YFSETQ. CDR3: CASTPSKQGEEAFF. Written as DNA, the CDR3 is TGCGCCAGCACGCCCTCAAAACAGGGTGAAGAAGCTTTCTTT.

The chain joins TRBV7-3 to TRBJ2-3; TRBD2 might be the D (6 bases). The CDR3 loop spans 13 amino acids. V lost 7 bases and J 1 base, leaving 9 bases between the germline ends. Germline-derived CDR1 and CDR2 are SGHTA and FQGTGA. For the CDR3, the DNA is TGTGCCAGCACCCCTAGCGGCACAGATACGCAGTATTTT. It translates to CASTPSGTDTQYF.

Comment on this clone: The sample contains more than one DNA sequence encoding this CDR3. The J gene is TRBJ2-2, the V gene TRBV5-1; D may be TRBD2 (5 bases). There are 15 residues in the CDR3. Trimming cost V 0 bases and J 6 bases, with 12 bases left between them. From germline, CDR1 is SGHRS and CDR2 YFSETQ. CDR3 sequence reads: CASSLALAGPGELFF. The CDR3 coding sequence is TGCGCCAGCAGCTTGGCCCTAGCAGGCCCCGGGGAGCTGTTTTTT.

This clone occurred a few times. This rearrangement joins TRBV28 to TRBJ1-2, with 12 bases identical to TRBD1. The CDR3 runs to 15 residues. CDR1 is MDHEN and CDR2 is SYDVKM in the germline V gene. The ends lost 7 bases at V and 5 bases at J; junction bases unmatched: 8. The CDR3 region is CASTVGTGGEYGYTF. CDR3 DNA sequence: TGTGCCAGCACCGTAGGGACAGGGGGCGAGTATGGCTACACCTTC.

CDR3 sequence: CASRLAGGPGEQYF. CDR3 sequence (DNA): TGTGCCAGTAGACTAGCGGGAGGGCCCGGGGAGCAGTACTTC. The chain employs TRBV19 and TRBJ2-7, with 13 bases that match TRBD2. CDR3 size: 14 residues. Losses at the gene ends were 6 bases for V and 7 bases for J; bases not matched to a gene: 6. Germline V gene sequence: CDR1 LNHDA, CDR2 SQIVND (reference sequence).

J is TRBJ1-2 and V is TRBV11-2, with TRBD1 as a possible D gene (6 bases). The CDR3 contains 16 residues. Trimming shortened V by 5 bases and J by 3 bases, and 19 bases separated the two germline ends. CDR1 and CDR2 (germline): SGHAT, FQNNGV. The chain's CDR3 is CASSPLKGDRDYGYTF. The DNA of the CDR3 is TGTGCCAGCAGCCCTCTTAAGGGGGACCGGGACTATGGCTACACCTTC.

The V gene is TRBV4-1, the J gene TRBJ2-2; 11 nucleotides align to TRBD2. V dropped 6 bases and J dropped 2; count of bases not matched to a gene: 2. The CDR3 is made up of 15 amino acids. Germline CDR1 and CDR2: MGHRA and YSYEKL. The CDR3, as DNA: TGCGCCAGCAGGCGACTAGCGGGAAACACCGGGGAGCTGTTTTTT. Its translation: CASRRLAGNTGELFF.

This sequence joins TRBV18 and TRBJ1-2, with unresolved D. The CDR3 contains 18 residues. From germline, CDR1 is KGHSH and CDR2 LQKENI. Trimming cost V 4 bases and J 4 bases, with 25 bases left between them. The CDR3 DNA sequence: TGTGCCAGCTCACTTTCCTCGACATGGCCGTGGATTATCTATGGCTACACCTTC. This codes for CASSLSSTWPWIIYGYTF.

The chain recombines TRBV28 with TRBJ2-1, with TRBD2 matching 14 bases. The CDR3 has 16 residues. V was clipped by 3 bases and J by 7 bases; unmatched bases: 5. Germline V gene data show CDR1 as MDHEN and CDR2 as SYDVKM. The CDR3 coding sequence is TGTGCCAGCAGTTTTCCGGGACTAGCGGGAGAGAATGAGCAGTTCTTC. It specifies CASSFPGLAGENEQFF.

This chain connects TRBV5-1 to TRBJ1-6, with TRBD1 identical over 8 bases. The CDR3 has 17 amino acids. The J segment lost 5 bases and the V segment lost 5 bases, leaving 12 bases of the junction unmatched. The V gene's germline CDR1 is SGHRS and CDR2 YFSETQ. Here the CDR3 reads CASRLTGDPLDNSPLHF. The CDR3, as DNA: TGCGCCAGCAGGTTGACAGGGGACCCCCTGGATAATTCACCCCTCCACTTT.

The chain links TRBV24-1 to TRBJ2-5; 8 nucleotides agree with TRBD2. This CDR3 is 15 amino acids long. Germline CDR1 reads KGHDR; CDR2 reads SFDVKD. V lost 3 bases and J lost 2; bases outside the gene matches: 4. CDR3 in amino acids: CATSDGGRTQETQYF. DNA for the CDR3: TGTGCCACCAGTGATGGCGGGAGGACGCAAGAGACCCAGTACTTC.

This clone has a handful of counts. The genes are TRBV3-1 (or the pseudogene TRBV3-2) and TRBJ2-7; 7 bases are a match to TRBD2. Germline-derived CDR1 and CDR2 are LGHDT and YNNKEL (reference sequence). Trimming took 3 bases from V and 4 from J; bases not matched to a gene: 6. CDR3 length equals 14 residues. The CDR3 here is CASSHRGRDYEQYF. CDR3 in DNA: TGTGCCAGCAGCCACCGAGGGAGGGATTACGAGCAGTACTTC.

This sequence joins TRBV4-1 and TRBJ2-1; 7 bases agree with TRBD1. The ends lost 5 bases at V and 3 bases at J; junction bases unmatched: 7. The CDR3 loop spans 15 amino acids. Per germline, CDR1 MGHRA and CDR2 YSYEKL. CDR3 protein: CASSDRDRDYNEQFF. The CDR3 nucleotides are TGCGCCAGCAGCGACCGGGACAGAGACTACAATGAGCAGTTCTTC.

V is TRBV6-5 and J is TRBJ2-7, with 7 nucleotides matching TRBD2. This CDR3 spans 15 amino acids. CDR1 and CDR2 (germline): MNHEY, SVGAGI. The V and J ends lost 0 bases and 5 bases, in that order; junction bases with no gene match: 7. CDR3 sequence (DNA): TGTGCCAGCAGTTACTCAGGCGGGAGCCACCACGAGCAGTACTTC. Translating gives CASSYSGGSHHEQYF.

V is TRBV4-1 and J is TRBJ2-1; D gene unclear. Trimming removed 1 base at V and 0 bases at J, with 16 bases between. CDR1 and CDR2 from the germline V gene are MGHRA and YSYEKL. The CDR3 is 18 residues long. CDR3: CASSQARPLEVSYNEQFF. The CDR3 DNA is TGCGCCAGCAGCCAAGCCCGGCCGCTCGAGGTCTCCTACAATGAGCAGTTCTTC.

The chain employs TRBV28 and TRBJ1-2, with TRBD1 identical over 8 bases. Germline loops: CDR1 MDHEN, CDR2 SYDVKM. V lost 2 bases and J lost 8; bases outside the gene matches: 4. The CDR3 loop spans 13 amino acids. In DNA form, the CDR3 reads TGTGCCAGCAGTTTAGCAGGGGGCGCGGGCTACACCTTC. Its protein is CASSLAGGAGYTF.

This chain uses TRBV5-1 with TRBJ2-7, with D maybe TRBD2 (6 bases). Trimming removed 4 bases at V and 7 bases at J, with 18 bases between. CDR3 length equals 14 residues. CDR1 is SGHRS and CDR2 is YFSETQ in the germline V gene. Written as DNA, the CDR3 is TGCGCCAGCAGCAGGGCCGAGGGACTGGGGGAGCAGTACTTC. This gives the protein CASSRAEGLGEQYF.

V gene TRBV5-6 combines with J gene TRBJ1-2, with 8 bases aligning to TRBD1. With V trimmed by 2 bases and J by 8 bases, 8 bases remained unmatched. Germline CDR1 is SGHDT and CDR2 is YYEEEE. This CDR3 is 14 amino acids long. The CDR3 protein is CASSLNRGRGGYTF. The CDR3 nucleotides read TGTGCCAGCAGCTTAAACAGGGGGAGAGGAGGCTACACCTTC.

The chain recombines TRBV6-5 with TRBJ2-3; 8 nucleotides match TRBD2. V lost 0 bases to trimming and J lost 3 bases; unmatched junction nucleotides: 5. This CDR3 contains 16 residues. Germline V gene lookup returns CDR1 MNHEY and CDR2 SVGAGI. In nucleotides, the CDR3 is TGTGCCAGCAGTTACTCTGTCTCTAGCGGGACAGATACGCAGTATTTT. It is translated as CASSYSVSSGTDTQYF.

The chain uses TRBV27 and TRBJ2-6; D unresolved. Germline V gene data show CDR1 as MNHEY and CDR2 as SMNVEV (reference sequence). Trimming cost V 0 bases and J 4 bases, with 7 bases left between them. This CDR3 has 15 amino acids. For the CDR3, the DNA is TGTGCCAGCAGTTTATCCAACTCCGGGGCCAACGTCCTGACTTTC. As protein: CASSLSNSGANVLTF. The complete variable domain, with remaining parts taken from reference TRBV27 and TRBJ2-6, reads EAQVTQNPRYLITVTGKKLTVTCSQNMNHEYMSWYRQDPGLGLRQIYYSMNVEVTDKGDVPEGYKVSRKEKRNFPLILESPSPNQTSLYFCASSLSNSGANVLTFGAGSRLTVL.

CDR3: CASSLDLGAQGNEQFF. The CDR3 DNA reads TGTGCCAGCAGCTTAGATCTAGGCGCACAGGGGAATGAGCAGTTCTTC. The genes are TRBV11-2 and TRBJ2-1, with 7 bases identical to TRBD1. The germline V gene has CDR1 SGHAT and CDR2 FQNNGV. With 0 bases clipped from V and 7 bases from J, the junction kept 9 bases outside the gene matches. CDR3 length: 16 residues.

This clone came up once. This chain links TRBV6-5 with TRBJ2-1; 8 nucleotides match TRBD2. CDR3 size: 15 residues. After removal of 6 bases from V and 6 bases from J, the junction contained 10 bases not matched to a gene. Germline V gene data show CDR1 as MNHEY and CDR2 as SVGAGI. CDR3 nucleotide sequence: TGTGCCAGCAGCGCAAGGACTAGCTTCCGCAATGAGCAGTTCTTC. Its translation is CASSARTSFRNEQFF.

This chain uses TRBV19 with TRBJ2-4, with D possibly being TRBD2 (5 bases). This CDR3 spans 15 amino acids. Germline CDR1 and CDR2: LNHDA and SQIVND (reference sequence). The germline V and J ends were trimmed by 3 bases and 0 bases, with 9 bases remaining between them. Here the CDR3 DNA reads TGTGCCAGTAGTATTTCCGGGGTAGCCAAAAACATTCAGTACTTC. This sequence encodes CASSISGVAKNIQYF.

V usage is TRBV4-1 and J usage is TRBJ1-4, with a tentative D call TRBD1 (6 bases). This CDR3 is built from 16 residues. The V gene lost 1 base and the J gene lost 8 bases, with 17 bases spanning the gap. Germline V CDR1 and CDR2: MGHRA, YSYEKL. The DNA for the CDR3 is TGCGCCAGCAGCCAAGTTCCATGGACAGCCCCGGAAAAACTGTTTTTT. Encoded protein: CASSQVPWTAPEKLFF.

In this sample, this clone turned up many times. The chain couples TRBV30 to TRBJ1-5; D perhaps matches TRBD1 (5 bases). Trimming removed 2 bases at V and 4 bases at J, with 9 bases between. This CDR3 contains 13 residues. Germline values: CDR1 GTSNPN, CDR2 SVGIG (reference sequence). The CDR3 coding sequence is TGTGCCTGGAGTAAGGGGCTGAATCAGCCCCAGCATTTT. Amino acid sequence: CAWSKGLNQPQHF.

The table lists this clone with a few counts. The rearrangement links TRBV6-2 or TRBV6-3 to TRBJ2-3, with 15 bases lining up with TRBD2. From germline, CDR1 is MNHEY and CDR2 SVGEGT. J gave up 5 bases and V 0 bases, and 9 bases lay outside the gene matches. The CDR3 sequence is 19 residues long. CDR3 DNA: TGTGCCAGCAGTTACTCGAGTGGGACTAGCGGGAGGACCGGAGATACGCAGTATTTT. This encodes CASSYSSGTSGRTGDTQYF.